This passage covers 29 T cell receptor beta chains from one sample sequenced in a study of shared clonotypes between healthy human individuals. The data were produced by immunoSEQ multiplex PCR, yet TCRdb's version contains in-frame clones alone and is incomplete. The table has 450,000 to 500,000 clones, 70% to 85% seen once. What was sequenced was PBMCs. These receptors were taken from a woman aged 40 to 50 in good health. Some clones in this sample may be carry-over from other donors' samples.

The V gene is TRBV29-1, the J gene TRBJ2-1, with D uncertain. There are 12 residues in the CDR3. CDR1 and CDR2 (germline): SQVTM, ANQGSEA. V dropped 4 bases and J dropped 6 bases, with 10 bases sitting between them. CDR3 region: CSVGKSGNEQFF. The DNA for the CDR3 is TGCAGCGTTGGAAAATCGGGCAATGAGCAGTTCTTC.

This clone has only one observation. A much larger clonotype is one base distant, so this may be a read error. Other DNA sequences in this specimen translate into the identical CDR3. The V gene is TRBV29-1, the J gene TRBJ1-2, with 7 nucleotides matching TRBD1. This CDR3 has 14 residues. The germline V gene has CDR1 SQVTM and CDR2 ANQGSEA. The CDR3 DNA sequence: TGCAGCGCTGGGACAGCGCACTCATGGGATGGCTACACATTC. It specifies CSAGTAHSWDGYTF.

The chain is built from TRBV19 and TRBJ2-1; D gene unclear. Germline CDR1 LNHDA, CDR2 SQIVND (reference sequence). Trimming pared 7 bases from V and 4 bases from J, leaving 11 bases between. This CDR3 contains 13 residues. The CDR3 sequence: CASKGQLYNEQFF. The CDR3 DNA reads as TGTGCCAGTAAAGGTCAGTTGTACAATGAGCAGTTCTTC.

J is TRBJ2-2 and V is TRBV28, with 8 bases that match TRBD2. The CDR3 contains 15 residues. V dropped 9 bases and J dropped 3; count of bases not matched to a gene: 9. The germline CDR1 and CDR2 sequences are MDHEN and SYDVKM. CDR3 loop: CARRVGGGDTGELFF. The CDR3 DNA reads as TGTGCCAGGCGCGTCGGGGGGGGAGACACCGGGGAGCTGTTTTTT.

V and J are TRBV13 and TRBJ2-1; TRBD2 aligns across 8 bases. The V gene end was trimmed by 5 bases and the J gene end by 8 bases; junction bases not matched to a gene: 8. The CDR3 covers 14 residues. Germline V gene lookup returns CDR1 PRHDT and CDR2 FYEKMQ (reference sequence). Here the CDR3 reads CASSPGTRGYEQFF. The CDR3 DNA follows: TGTGCCAGCAGCCCCGGGACTAGAGGTTATGAGCAGTTCTTC.

The genes are TRBV30 and TRBJ2-5; the D is unclear. Germline CDR1 and CDR2: GTSNPN and SVGIG (reference sequence). Trimming took off 0 bases at V and 1 base at J, with 6 bases between the two ends. This CDR3 contains 13 residues. The CDR3 loop is CAWSVMSQETQYF. CDR3 nucleotides: TGTGCCTGGAGTGTAATGTCCCAAGAGACCCAGTACTTC.

The chain is built from TRBV7-9 and TRBJ1-1; D possibly corresponds to TRBD1 (5 bases). Germline loops: CDR1 SEHNR, CDR2 FQNEAQ (reference sequence). This CDR3 comprises 17 residues. V was trimmed by 1 base and J by 6 bases, leaving 21 bases between them. The CDR3 sequence is CASSLVMGRTVGSEAFF. The CDR3 DNA reads as TGTGCCAGCAGCTTAGTTATGGGGCGGACGGTTGGGTCTGAAGCTTTCTTT. Full variable domain (missing parts from reference TRBV7-9 and TRBJ1-1): DTGVSQNPRHKITKRGQNVTFRCDPISEHNRLYWYRQTLGQGPEFLTYFQNEAQLEKSRLLSDRFSAERPKGSFSTLEIQRTEQGDSAMYLCASSLVMGRTVGSEAFFGQGTRLTVV.

The chain uses TRBV11-2 and TRBJ2-1; D unclear. The V end was cut by 5 bases, the J end by 4 bases, with 9 bases between. This CDR3 has 13 residues. Germline loops: CDR1 SGHAT, CDR2 FQNNGV. DNA for the CDR3: TGTGCCAGCAGCCCAAGACCTTACAATGAGCAGTTCTTC. This codes for CASSPRPYNEQFF.

The V and J genes are TRBV7-2 and TRBJ2-1, with 13 bases fitting TRBD2. Trimming cost V 2 bases and J 9 bases; bases outside gene matches: 7. The CDR3 runs to 16 residues. CDR1 and CDR2 from the germline V gene are SGHTA and FQGNSA. The CDR3 DNA follows: TGTGCCAGCAGCTTACACGGACTAGCGGGAGTGAGTGAGCAGTTCTTC. Protein product: CASSLHGLAGVSEQFF.

This clone was seen a few times. A far larger clone is one nucleotide away, so this likely arose from a read error. This CDR3 is also generated by other DNA sequences in the sample. V and J are TRBV29-1 and TRBJ2-7, with TRBD1 identical over 7 bases. Germline values: CDR1 SQVTM, CDR2 ANQGSEA. There are 14 residues in the CDR3. V trimming: 7 bases; J trimming: 5 bases; junction bases outside the gene matches: 14. The CDR3 is CSALRGTALDEQYF. As DNA, the CDR3 is TGCAGCGCCCTGAGGGGGACAGCTTTGGACGAGCAGTACTTC.

In its sample, this clone was seen a few times. At the DNA level, this CDR3 is encoded by other sequences in the same sample as well. The V gene is TRBV6-1, the J gene TRBJ1-1; D is unresolved. Germline CDR1 and CDR2: MNHNS and SASEGT. The CDR3 loop spans 12 amino acids. The V gene lost 6 bases and the J gene lost 2 bases, with 7 bases spanning the gap. CDR3 DNA sequence: TGTGCCAGCAGCTTAAGAAACACTGAAGCTTTCTTT. Translated, it gives CASSLRNTEAFF.

The DNA of the CDR3 is TGTGCCAGCAGCTTGGGACAGGGGGCTTTTTACGAGCAGTACTTC. The encoded protein is CASSLGQGAFYEQYF. The V call is TRBV7-2, the J call TRBJ2-7; TRBD1 matches 12 bases. Germline CDR1 is SGHTA and CDR2 is FQGNSA. The J segment lost 4 bases and the V segment lost 3 bases, leaving 4 bases of the junction unmatched. CDR3 length: 15 amino acids.

This clone was counted once. J is TRBJ1-4 and V is TRBV5-1; TRBD1 matches 7 bases. V dropped 4 bases and J dropped 7; count of bases not matched to a gene: 7. The V gene's germline CDR1 is SGHRS and CDR2 YFSETQ. This CDR3 spans 14 amino acids. The CDR3 reads CASSGGQSGEKLFF. In nucleotides, the CDR3 is TGCGCCAGCAGCGGGGGACAGTCAGGTGAAAAACTGTTTTTT.

The chain has TRBV7-9 and TRBJ2-7; D tentatively reads TRBD1 or TRBD2 (5 bases each). The CDR3 length is 14 residues. Between the trimmed V and J ends, which lost 6 bases and 5 bases, there was a span of 17 bases. The germline V gene encodes CDR1 SEHNR and CDR2 FQNEAQ (reference sequence). The CDR3 spells CASSFTMGVNEQYF. The CDR3 DNA sequence: TGTGCCAGCAGTTTTACGATGGGGGTAAACGAGCAGTACTTC. The complete variable domain, with remaining parts taken from reference TRBV7-9 and TRBJ2-7, reads DTGVSQNPRHKITKRGQNVTFRCDPISEHNRLYWYRQTLGQGPEFLTYFQNEAQLEKSRLLSDRFSAERPKGSFSTLEIQRTEQGDSAMYLCASSFTMGVNEQYFGPGTRLTVT.

This clone has a single count. The chain has TRBV5-5 and TRBJ2-7; D unclear. The germline CDR1 and CDR2 sequences are SGHKS and YYEKEE (reference sequence). V lost 0 bases, J lost 3 bases, and 7 bases lay in between. The CDR3 is made up of 13 amino acids. The CDR3 protein is CASSLVYNYEQYF. As DNA, the CDR3 is TGTGCCAGCAGCTTGGTGTACAACTACGAGCAGTACTTC.

The chain has TRBV9 and TRBJ2-5; 7 bases match TRBD2. Germline V gene data show CDR1 as SGDLS and CDR2 as YYNGEE. The ends lost 3 bases at V and 4 bases at J; junction bases unmatched: 9. The CDR3 length is 15 residues. CDR3 in amino acids: CASSGNSWGGETQYF. CDR3 coding DNA: TGTGCCAGCAGCGGGAACTCCTGGGGGGGAGAGACCCAGTACTTC.

This rearrangement joins TRBV6-1 to TRBJ2-4, with 8 bases matching TRBD1. V gave up 2 bases and J gave up 9 bases; unmatched junction bases: 0. CDR1 and CDR2 from the germline V gene are MNHNS and SASEGT. The CDR3 loop spans 12 amino acids. Here the CDR3 reads CASSEQGAIQYF. CDR3 nucleotide sequence: TGTGCCAGCAGTGAACAGGGGGCCATTCAGTACTTC.

The V call is TRBV6-9, the J call TRBJ1-5; D uncertain. This CDR3 region has 17 residues. Trimming removed 0 bases at V and 6 bases at J, with 18 bases between. Germline loops: CDR1 MNHGY, CDR2 SVAAGI. CDR3 region: CASSYSWGVGDCQPQHF. For the CDR3, the DNA is TGTGCCAGCAGTTATTCTTGGGGAGTTGGGGATTGTCAGCCCCAGCATTTT.

The rearrangement links TRBV5-8 to TRBJ2-2; D possibly matches TRBD1 or TRBD2 (6 bases each). From germline, CDR1 is SGHTS and CDR2 YDEGEE. The CDR3 is made up of 18 amino acids. V was shortened by 5 bases and J by 5 bases, with 25 bases between the two germline ends. The CDR3, as DNA: TGTGCCAGCAGTTATATGAGGGGGGCTTTGGGACCGACCGGGGAGCTGTTTTTT. It yields the protein CASSYMRGALGPTGELFF.

The table lists this clone with a few counts. This rearrangement joins TRBV4-2 to TRBJ2-1; D tentatively reads TRBD1 or TRBD2 (6 bases each). The length of the CDR3 is 14 residues. Trimming took off 1 base at V and 8 bases at J, with 12 bases between the two ends. Germline CDR1 and CDR2: LGHNA and YNFKEQ. This chain's CDR3 is CASSQGGAIDEQFF. The CDR3 nucleotides are TGTGCCAGCAGCCAAGGGGGGGCGATTGATGAGCAGTTCTTC.

This clone occurred a few times. DNA for the CDR3: TGTGCCAGCAGCCCAGGACAGGGCGCGGGGGAGACCCAGTACTTC. The encoded protein is CASSPGQGAGETQYF. J is TRBJ2-5 and V is TRBV7-7; 8 nucleotides agree with TRBD1. CDR1 is SSHAT and CDR2 is FNYEAQ in the germline V gene (reference sequence). Losses at the gene ends were 5 bases for V and 5 bases for J; bases not matched to a gene: 10. This CDR3 is 15 amino acids long.

This clone showed up just a few times. The genes are TRBV7-8 and TRBJ1-1; D not certain. The V and J ends lost 5 bases and 1 base respectively, with 14 bases between them. CDR1 SGHVS and CDR2 FQNEAQ come from the germline V gene. CDR3 length: 15 residues. CDR3 nucleotides: TGTGCCAGCAGCAACCATTGGACGGCGAACACTGAAGCTTTCTTT. Its translation is CASSNHWTANTEAFF.

V and J are TRBV9 and TRBJ1-4; no definite D call. CDR3 length: 15 residues. Trimming stripped 0 bases from V and 0 bases from J, with 6 bases between. CDR1 and CDR2 from the germline V gene are SGDLS and YYNGEE. The CDR3 DNA sequence: TGTGCCAGCAGCGTAGGAGTTTCAACTAATGAAAAACTGTTTTTT. Residues: CASSVGVSTNEKLFF. Full variable domain (missing parts from reference TRBV9 and TRBJ1-4): DSGVTQTPKHLITATGQRVTLRCSPRSGDLSVYWYQQSLDQGLQFLIQYYNGEERAKGNILERFSAQQFPDLHSELNLSSLELGDSALYFCASSVGVSTNEKLFFGSGTQLSVL.

This chain links TRBV28 with TRBJ2-2; D is uncertain. Deletions cut 3 bases from V and 2 bases from J, with 13 bases between. The germline gives CDR1 MDHEN, CDR2 SYDVKM. This CDR3 region has 16 residues. This chain's CDR3 is CASSFASGPNTGELFF. For the CDR3, the DNA is TGTGCCAGCAGTTTTGCCTCGGGCCCTAACACCGGGGAGCTGTTTTTT.

CDR3 amino acids: CASKASSYNEQFF. CDR3 coding DNA: TGTGCCAGCAAGGCTAGCTCCTACAATGAGCAGTTCTTC. This chain links TRBV2 with TRBJ2-1; D not resolved. The CDR3 contains 13 residues. With 7 bases removed from V and 0 bases from J, the gap between germline ends came to 7 bases. Germline CDR1 is SNHLY and CDR2 is FYNNEI.

V and J are TRBV28 and TRBJ2-5; tentatively, D is TRBD2 (6 bases). CDR1 and CDR2 (germline): MDHEN, SYDVKM. The CDR3 is 13 amino acids. The V and J ends lost 1 base and 5 bases respectively, with 8 bases between them. CDR3 bases: TGTGCCAGCAGTTTATATCGGGGGGAGACCCAGTACTTC. The encoded protein is CASSLYRGETQYF.

This clone occurred many times. The sample has other DNA sequences that encode this CDR3 too. The CDR3 nucleotides are TGTGCCAGCAGCCCCAGCGGTAGCTCCTACAATGAGCAGTTCTTC. This codes for CASSPSGSSYNEQFF. The chain employs TRBV6-4 and TRBJ2-1; possible D gene TRBD2, 5 bases. The length of the CDR3 is 15 residues. Trimming shortened V by 6 bases and J by 0 bases, and 12 bases separated the two germline ends. Germline CDR1 is MRHNA and CDR2 is SNTAGT.

This CDR3 is CASSGSSTSSYEQYF. The CDR3 coding sequence is TGCGCCAGCAGTGGTTCCTCCACGAGCTCCTACGAGCAGTACTTC. The chain recombines TRBV10-2 with TRBJ2-7; D unresolved. The CDR3 consists of 15 residues. Germline V CDR1 and CDR2: WSHSY, SAAADI. With 4 bases removed from V and 0 bases from J, the gap between germline ends came to 13 bases.

This clone was observed a few times. The chain employs TRBV6-1 and TRBJ1-2; TRBD1 is a possible D gene (5 bases). In germline, CDR1 is MNHNS, CDR2 SASEGT. The V and J ends lost 2 bases and 8 bases respectively, with 9 bases between them. This CDR3 region has 12 residues. CDR3 in amino acids: CASSESRGGYTF. CDR3 coding DNA: TGTGCCAGCAGTGAATCGAGGGGAGGCTACACCTTC.